One sample yielded the 14 T cell receptor beta chains listed below, sequenced in a study of blood T cell repertoires in COVID-19 (dated by TCRdb to the early 2020s). Libraries were made using the immunoSEQ multiplex PCR assay. The table was pulled from immuneACCESS by TCRdb, which kept in-frame rearrangements only. Such tables lose some clones; where checked, under half of the loss comes from unresolved V genes, and the rest has no known cause. In all, the sample holds tens of thousands of clones, and around 87% of those were seen once. Clones ranked in the top ten supply approximately 8% of the sample. The specimen sequenced was peripheral blood. The receptors come from a human donor with acute or convalescent COVID-19. The donor label of this sample is uncertain.

The CDR3 DNA follows: TGTGCCAGCAGCCCAGCCGGGACAGGGGCAGATACGCAGTATTTT. The encoded protein is CASSPAGTGADTQYF. The rearrangement uses TRBV6-2 or TRBV6-3 and TRBJ2-3; TRBD1 matches 10 bases. Germline-derived CDR1 and CDR2 are MNHEY and SVGEGT. The length of the CDR3 is 15 residues. The trim removed 6 bases at V and 4 bases at J, leaving 7 bases unmatched.

CDR3 protein: CAISPRGQDGYTF. The CDR3 region has the DNA TGTGCCATCAGTCCCAGGGGGCAAGATGGCTACACCTTC. The chain employs TRBV10-3 and TRBJ1-2, with 8 bases lining up with TRBD1. V was clipped by 5 bases and J by 6 bases; unmatched bases: 5. The CDR3 runs to 13 residues. Germline CDR1 is ENHRY and CDR2 is SYGVKD.

The V gene is TRBV3-1 (or the pseudogene TRBV3-2), the J gene TRBJ1-1, with 7 bases identical to TRBD1. The length of the CDR3 is 13 residues. Germline CDR1 and CDR2: LGHDT and YNNKEL (reference sequence). After removal of 8 bases from V and 6 bases from J, the junction contained 9 bases not matched to a gene. The CDR3 protein is CASGLQGSSEAFF. The CDR3 coding sequence is TGTGCCAGCGGTTTACAGGGGTCTTCTGAAGCTTTCTTT.

The chain has TRBV28 and TRBJ1-2, with D perhaps TRBD1 (6 bases). Germline assignment: CDR1 MDHEN and CDR2 SYDVKM. Trimming removed 6 bases at V and 4 bases at J, with 12 bases between. CDR3 length: 13 residues. The CDR3 DNA follows: TGTGCCAGCAGCGGCGACAGGCTCTATGGCTACACCTTC. Its protein is CASSGDRLYGYTF.

The rearrangement uses TRBV5-1 and TRBJ2-1, with 10 positions matching TRBD1. In germline, CDR1 is SGHRS, CDR2 YFSETQ. Trimming removed 7 bases from V and 6 bases from J; junction bases left unmatched: 10. This CDR3 spans 15 amino acids. The CDR3 DNA reads TGCGCCAGCGGACAGGGGGAAATCGTGTTCAATGAGCAGTTCTTC. Amino acid sequence: CASGQGEIVFNEQFF.

The rearrangement joins TRBV15 to TRBJ2-5; TRBD2 aligns across 9 bases. There are 16 residues in the CDR3. V lost 0 bases to trimming and J lost 5 bases; unmatched junction nucleotides: 7. Germline V gene lookup returns CDR1 LNHNV and CDR2 YYDKDF (reference sequence). The CDR3 region is CATSREGGGAQETQYF. DNA of the CDR3: TGTGCCACCAGCAGAGAGGGCGGGGGGGCCCAGGAGACCCAGTACTTC.

This chain links TRBV6-5 with TRBJ2-5; D possibly corresponds to TRBD2 (5 bases). CDR1 is MNHEY and CDR2 is SVGAGI in the germline V gene. With 6 bases removed from V and 5 bases from J, the gap between germline ends came to 19 bases. This CDR3 spans 15 amino acids. The CDR3 here is CASRTQTGKRETQYF. CDR3 coding DNA: TGTGCCAGCAGAACACAAACGGGGAAGCGGGAGACCCAGTACTTC.

This chain's CDR3 is CASSLVGRGRHGELFF. In nucleotides, the CDR3 is TGTGCCAGCAGCTTGGTCGGGAGGGGACGTCACGGGGAGCTGTTTTTT. The gene calls are TRBV5-6 and TRBJ2-2; 8 nucleotides match TRBD2. With V trimmed by 0 bases and J by 7 bases, 8 bases remained unmatched. This CDR3 comprises 16 residues. Germline lookup yields CDR1 SGHDT and CDR2 YYEEEE.

J is TRBJ2-7 and V is TRBV27; a weak D match, TRBD2 (6 bases). Trimming pared 2 bases from V and 0 bases from J, leaving 17 bases between. Per germline, CDR1 MNHEY and CDR2 SMNVEV (reference sequence). The CDR3 extends over 17 amino acids. The CDR3 DNA sequence: TGTGCCAGCAGTTTACGGGGGACGCATTTAAGCTCCTACGAGCAGTACTTC. This gives the protein CASSLRGTHLSSYEQYF.

This clone turned up a few times. CDR3 in amino acids: CASSFGNRGGNQPQHF. Here the CDR3 DNA reads TGTGCCAGCAGCTTCGGTAACAGGGGGGGCAATCAGCCCCAGCATTTT. The chain uses TRBV7-8 and TRBJ1-5; TRBD1 matches 8 bases. The J segment lost 2 bases and the V segment lost 3 bases, leaving 6 bases of the junction unmatched. The germline CDR1 and CDR2 sequences are SGHVS and FQNEAQ. The CDR3 totals 16 residues.

V is TRBV4-1 and J is TRBJ1-5; 9 bases match TRBD1. From germline, CDR1 is MGHRA and CDR2 YSYEKL. The length of the CDR3 is 15 residues. Losses at the gene ends were 8 bases for V and 1 base for J; bases not matched to a gene: 6. The CDR3, as DNA: TGCGCCAGCGGCCGGGACAGGGAGAGCAATCAGCCCCAGCATTTT. This sequence encodes CASGRDRESNQPQHF.

The CDR3 region has the DNA TGCGCCAGCAGCCCACAGGGTCTGAGCCAAGAGACCCAGTACTTC. This translates into CASSPQGLSQETQYF. This chain uses TRBV5-1 with TRBJ2-5; D is perhaps TRBD1 (6 bases). Germline CDR1 is SGHRS and CDR2 is YFSETQ. The CDR3 runs to 15 residues. V was trimmed by 4 bases and J by 1 base, leaving 14 bases between them.

Only one count was recorded for this clone. J is TRBJ2-3 and V is TRBV7-3, with TRBD1 as a possible D gene (6 bases). The CDR3 is 13 amino acids. Per the germline V gene, CDR1 is SGHTA and CDR2 is FQGTGA. Trimming removed 3 bases from V and 5 bases from J, with 9 bases in between. DNA for the CDR3: TGTGCCAGCAGCTTGGGGGCTGGAGATACGCAGTATTTT. Its translation is CASSLGAGDTQYF.

The chain joins TRBV5-4 to TRBJ2-3; 9 nucleotides line up with TRBD2. CDR3 length: 16 amino acids. The germline CDR1 and CDR2 sequences are SGHNT and YYREEE (reference sequence). The V segment lost 0 bases and the J segment 4 bases; nucleotides outside the gene matches: 6. The CDR3 protein is CASSLAGLARPDTQYF. The CDR3 nucleotides are TGTGCCAGCAGCTTGGCCGGACTAGCGCGTCCAGATACGCAGTATTTT.